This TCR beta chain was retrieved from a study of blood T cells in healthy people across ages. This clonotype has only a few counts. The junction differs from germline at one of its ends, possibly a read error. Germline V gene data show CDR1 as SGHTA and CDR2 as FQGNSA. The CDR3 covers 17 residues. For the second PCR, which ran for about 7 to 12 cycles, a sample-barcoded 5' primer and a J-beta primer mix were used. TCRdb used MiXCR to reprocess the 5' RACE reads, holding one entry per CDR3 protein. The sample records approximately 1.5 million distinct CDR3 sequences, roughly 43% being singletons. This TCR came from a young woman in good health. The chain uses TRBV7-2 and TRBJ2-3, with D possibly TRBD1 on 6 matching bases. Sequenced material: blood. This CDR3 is CASSSGTQEASTDKQYF. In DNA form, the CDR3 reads TGTGCCAGCAGTTCAGGGACACAAGAAGCTAGCACAGATAAGCAGTATTTT.